This T cell receptor (beta chain) is drawn from a study of T cell changes during pregnancy in multiple sclerosis. This CDR3 has 14 residues. Looked up from germline, CDR1 is MNHNS and CDR2 is SASEGT. The V and J ends lost 5 bases and 2 bases respectively, with 12 bases between them. The assay was immunoSEQ multiplex PCR, and TCRdb's table has in-frame clones only and misses some. The repertoire holds around 95,000 clones, with around 93% as singletons. This clonotype was obtained from a female donor with multiple sclerosis, enrolled in a pregnancy study. The rearrangement uses TRBV6-1 and TRBJ1-1, with a weak D call TRBD1 (6 bases). The sample consisted of peripheral blood, taken after pregnancy. CDR3 in DNA: TGTGCCAGCAGTCCCCGGACAGTAAACACTGAAGCTTTCTTT. It is translated as CASSPRTVNTEAFF.